This T cell receptor beta chain was sequenced during a study of blood T cell repertoires in COVID-19. About the research overall: There were acute and convalescent COVID-19 samples, and they came from the United States, Italy and Spain. T cells, B-cell-depleted T cells, or PBMCs provided the cDNA or gDNA that served as material.

The count of this clone is one. In the authors' methods: Using reference gene primer amplification, nucleated cell counts were estimated. Data came from immunoSEQ multiplex PCR; TCRdb stores just in-frame clones and leaves some out. That table supplies the V and J calls and clone size; D and trimming were determined from the DNA. The sample has under 300,000 clones, roughly 91% seen once. The CDR3 is made up of 14 amino acids. V was trimmed by 7 bases and J by 1 base, leaving 11 bases between them. Germline V CDR1 and CDR2: SQVTM, ANQGSEA. The sequence was obtained from a woman aged 40 to 55 with acute COVID-19. Sequences were obtained from PBMCs or T cells enriched from blood (not recorded which). The J gene is TRBJ2-6, the V gene TRBV29-1; D may be TRBD2 (5 bases). This chain's CDR3 is CSAAGGSGANVLTF. In DNA, the CDR3 is TGCAGCGCCGCGGGTGGATCTGGGGCCAACGTCCTGACTTTC.